The rows below give T cell receptor beta chains drawn from one sample of a study of cytomegalovirus exposure and HLA in healthy donors. Produced via immunoSEQ multiplex PCR; TCRdb's table is partial and in-frame only. Altogether 150,000 to 200,000 clones are present, approximately 85% being singletons, with the ten largest covering 2% to 2.5%. Sample: PBMCs. These receptors originate from a young man in good health and CMV-seropositive. Both conserved end residues are part of each CDR3. Each record gives: clone size, J gene, V gene, CDR3 protein. The size of a clone is reported for some rows only, either as once, few or many, or as a class for expanded clones.

- | TRBJ2-4 | TRBV2 | CASSAGQGNSQYF
- | TRBJ1-5 | TRBV7-3 | CASSFWDRVSNQPQHF
once | TRBJ2-7 | TRBV7-2 | CASSLAVAGPSYEQYF
- | TRBJ1-6 | TRBV30 | CAWSVPGQGHSPLHF
- | TRBJ2-2 | TRBV6-6 | CASSGSERNTGELFF
- | TRBJ1-2 | TRBV7-7 | CASSLIFGGAHGYTF
- | TRBJ1-5 | TRBV14 | CASSLGLNQPQHF
- | TRBJ2-1 | TRBV7-3 | CASSLSGGKNNEQFF
- | TRBJ2-2 | TRBV18 | CASSPPRQITGELFF
- | TRBJ2-5 | TRBV11-2 | CASSRGLAGLETQYF
- | TRBJ2-2 | TRBV19 | CASIPSGLTRTGELFF
- | TRBJ1-2 | TRBV15 | CATSRDTGNGEGYTF
- | TRBJ1-1 | TRBV18 | CASTSAPRTEAFF
- | TRBJ1-1 | TRBV7-2 | CASSVTRQMGYTEAFF
- | TRBJ2-1 | TRBV6-4 | CASSDSSRASYNEQFF
- | TRBJ2-4 | TRBV9 | CASSSGERINKNIQYF
- | TRBJ2-5 | TRBV7-3 | CATSLGGTGKETQYF
- | TRBJ1-1 | TRBV7-2 | CASSLDRVAFF
- | TRBJ1-6 | TRBV6-6 | CASSLWRTGDSPLHF
- | TRBJ2-3 | TRBV2 | CASTGQGYSTDTQYF
- | TRBJ1-1 | TRBV5-1 | CASSSMDRGERDTEAFF
- | TRBJ2-1 | TRBV6-1 | CASDLGTSGEQFF
- | TRBJ2-3 | TRBV7-2 | CASSFRQGASTDTQYF
- | TRBJ1-5 | TRBV19 | CASSMKQGGVNQPQHF
few | TRBJ1-4 | TRBV5-5 | CASSPGDGTNEKLFF
- | TRBJ2-1 | TRBV7-3 | CASSFLTGMNNEQFF
- | TRBJ1-1 | TRBV27 | CASQDRGRRDTEAFF
once | TRBJ1-6 | TRBV30 | CAWSDPDRRQGNSPLHF
- | TRBJ2-1 | TRBV4-2 | CASLSSGGLNEQFF